This T cell receptor beta chain is drawn from a study of T cell clonality in common variable immunodeficiency. Study-level results: In common variable immunodeficiency, TCR beta chains reportedly carried fewer deletions and N-nucleotide insertions.

Germline CDR1 and CDR2: MNHNS and SASEGT. The CDR3 loop spans 13 amino acids. Trimming took off 4 bases at V and 0 bases at J, with 5 bases between the two ends. Produced via immunoSEQ multiplex PCR; TCRdb's table is partial and in-frame only. Sampling found fewer than 25,000 clones, none seen once. The table lists this clone with many counts. The antigen remains undetermined. The read falls 3 residues short of the CDR3 end, and the missing part is taken from the germline J gene. Sequencing input: peripheral blood mononuclear cells. This sequence joins TRBV6-1 and TRBJ2-3; no reliable D call. This receptor was taken from a human donor with common variable immunodeficiency. CDR3 region: CASSVDSTDTQYF. The DNA read from the CDR3 is TGTGCCAGCAGTGTAGATAGCACAGATACG.